The present TCR beta chain was sequenced within a study of blood T cell repertoires in COVID-19. Study overall: Nucleic acid was either cDNA or gDNA, and it came from T cells, B-cell-depleted T cells, or PBMCs.

In the study's own analysis: Reference gene primer amplification gave estimated nucleated cell counts. Produced via immunoSEQ multiplex PCR; TCRdb's table is partial and in-frame only. V and J calls and clone size are given by that table; D and trimming were obtained from the DNA. The sample consists of 200,000 to 300,000 clones, about 91% of them appearing once. Germline assignment: CDR1 SGHNT and CDR2 YYREEE (reference sequence). The CDR3 has 18 residues. Unmatched junction bases numbered 5, after V lost 2 bases and J lost 0 bases. Recruits, aged roughly 18 to 100 years, lived in under 25 US areas. Cohorts were assigned according to the clinical history that participants reported.

This receptor was obtained from a woman aged 40 to 55 with acute COVID-19. The sample consisted of PBMCs or T cells enriched from blood (not recorded which). V and J are TRBV5-4 and TRBJ2-2; 12 nucleotides line up with TRBD2. The CDR3, as DNA: TGTGCCAGCAGCTTCCCCGGGACTAGCGGGCCGAACACCGGGGAGCTGTTTTTT. Translation gives CASSFPGTSGPNTGELFF.